Below, one T cell receptor beta chain is given with its context. Its binding antigen is unknown. The sample holds no much larger clone one base away, and base qualities are not on file. The data were obtained in a study of vaccination effects on CD4 cells after COVID-19 (dated by TCRdb to 2021 to 2024). About the full investigation: Participants received two doses of either the BNT162b2 or the mRNA-1273 mRNA SARS-CoV-2 vaccine. In both COVID-19 convalescent patients and infection-naive vaccine recipients, the study compared SARS-CoV-2 spike-specific CD4+ TCR repertoires from before mRNA vaccination with those from after it. In the study, cultures from other donors were sequenced using the Oncomine TCR Beta short-read assay on an Illumina iSeq 100. Pre-vaccine samples from two convalescent patients were drawn 16 days and one week before the first dose, 142 and 148 days after COVID-19 diagnosis. Altogether, around ten COVID-19 convalescent patients and a handful of SARS-CoV-2-naive healthy vaccine recipients made up the full study.

The ViraFEST assay stimulated PBMC with viral peptide pools and then used TCR sequencing to identify antigen-specific CD4+ T cell clonotypes by expansion. After around 10 days of culture, CD4+ T cells were isolated with the EasySep CD4+ T cell isolation kit. PCR-confirmed SARS-CoV-2 infection had occurred in convalescent patients between March and December 2020, before the Alpha, Beta and Delta variants emerged in the United States. Over 1.5 million PBMC per well were cultured with around 9.8 ug/ml peptides in IMDM containing around 5% human AB serum, around 10 IU/ml IL-2 and gentamicin. Half of the culture medium was replaced with fresh IL-2-containing medium on days 3 and 7. Unless otherwise noted, each peptide stimulation condition was cultured in triplicate wells. Using Ficoll-Paque Plus gradient centrifugation, PBMC were separated from whole blood and then either used fresh or cryopreserved at -140C. Genomic DNA was extracted from cultured CD4+ T cells with the QIAamp micro DNA kit.

Overall results and qualifications from the work: Among convalescent patients, the spike-reactive repertoire after vaccination was made up mainly of new vaccine-induced clones that were largely distinct from the clones induced by infection. Limitations of the study were the small number of convalescent patients and the absence of early post-infection timepoints. Marked clonal contraction was observed in both infection-induced and vaccine-induced clones at late post-vaccination timepoints, consistent with waning T cell responses.

The library was built by means of the immunoSEQ multiplex PCR assay. DNA from the CD4+ T cells that had been cultured and isolated underwent TCR beta CDR3 sequencing. The original pipeline was this. The analysis removed non-productive TCR sequences, trimmed reads to the CDR3 region, and retained only CDR3s that were 7 or more amino acids long. Antigen-specific clonotypes were identified using the MANAFEST web app by comparison of expansion in peptide wells against reference cultures. For clones to be considered positive, expansion at FDR<0.05 versus reference and all other wells, an odds ratio above 5, and a frequency above 0.1% in two replicate wells were required. Clonotypes significantly expanded in SARS-CoV-2 spike wells and in at least one common cold coronavirus spike condition were defined as cross-reactive. CDR3 similarity was assessed by Levenshtein distance using the stringdist R package, and unrooted trees were constructed with ape in R 3.6.1. TCRdb holds this immuneACCESS table with in-frame rearrangements only. Some clones are missing; in checked studies, unresolved V genes explain under half, and the rest has no known cause. V and J calls and clone size are those listed in that table; D and trimming were worked out from the DNA. For this sample the table gives under 35,000 clones, of which under 80% were detected only once. Around 30% of the sample goes to the ten largest clones.

This receptor was taken from a human donor who had a prior SARS-CoV-2 infection. The material was CD4+ T cells from PBMCs cultured with a peptide pool, obtained before COVID-19 vaccination.

The CDR3 protein is CASSFGGSSGNTIYF. The sequenced DNA: TGTGCCAGCAGTTTCGGTGGAAGCTCTGGAAACACCATATATTTT. The rearranged segments are TRBV28 and TRBJ1-3, with the D segment identity uncertain. For CDR1 and CDR2, the germline V gene lists MDHEN and SYDVKM. The CDR3 spans 15 residues, from the cysteine through the phenylalanine. The entry retains the CDR3 DNA only, 45 bases that are in frame from base 1. The junction shows trimming of 3 bases on V and 0 bases on J, plus 9 bases between the germline ends. Supplemented by the reference TRBV28 and TRBJ1-3 proteins around the CDR3, the complete variable domain is DVKVTQSSRYLVKRTGEKVFLECVQDMDHENMFWYRQDPGLGLRLIYFSYDVKMKEKGDIPEGYSVSREKKERFSLILESASTNQTSMYLCASSFGGSSGNTIYFGEGSWLTVV.